These 2 T cell receptor beta chains share one sample of origin, sequenced in a study of T cell responses to AZD1222 COVID-19 vaccine. Assay: immunoSEQ multiplex PCR; the TCRdb copy retains only in-frame clones and omits some. Of roughly 120,000 clones in the sample, 85% to 95% were seen once. The sample consisted of peripheral blood, taken on day 0 of AZD1222 vaccination. The origin of the receptors is an adult in good health.

The chain recombines TRBV18 with TRBJ2-3, with D hard to call. The CDR3 runs to 14 residues. V lost 5 bases, J lost 4 bases, and 13 bases lay in between. Germline V CDR1 and CDR2: KGHSH, LQKENI. CDR3 protein: CASSKFDPADTQYF. In DNA, the CDR3 is TGTGCCAGCTCAAAGTTCGACCCCGCAGATACGCAGTATTTT. The full variable domain, in which reference TRBV18 and TRBJ2-3 provide the parts outside the CDR3, is NAGVMQNPRHLVRRRGQEARLRCSPMKGHSHVYWYRQLPEEGLKFMVYLQKENIIDESGMPKERFSAEFPKEGPSILRIQQVVRGDSAAYFCASSKFDPADTQYFGPGTRLTVL.

Regarding this clone: The junction departs from the called germline gene at one end, perhaps through a read error. This sequence joins TRBV7-7 and TRBJ2-1; 10 positions agree with TRBD2. This CDR3 has 15 amino acids. Germline V gene sequence: CDR1 SSHAT, CDR2 FNYEAQ (reference sequence). The CDR3, as DNA: TGTGCTAGCAGCCTAAGTCCTAGCGGGAGAAATGAGCAGTTCTTC. This encodes CASSLSPSGRNEQFF.